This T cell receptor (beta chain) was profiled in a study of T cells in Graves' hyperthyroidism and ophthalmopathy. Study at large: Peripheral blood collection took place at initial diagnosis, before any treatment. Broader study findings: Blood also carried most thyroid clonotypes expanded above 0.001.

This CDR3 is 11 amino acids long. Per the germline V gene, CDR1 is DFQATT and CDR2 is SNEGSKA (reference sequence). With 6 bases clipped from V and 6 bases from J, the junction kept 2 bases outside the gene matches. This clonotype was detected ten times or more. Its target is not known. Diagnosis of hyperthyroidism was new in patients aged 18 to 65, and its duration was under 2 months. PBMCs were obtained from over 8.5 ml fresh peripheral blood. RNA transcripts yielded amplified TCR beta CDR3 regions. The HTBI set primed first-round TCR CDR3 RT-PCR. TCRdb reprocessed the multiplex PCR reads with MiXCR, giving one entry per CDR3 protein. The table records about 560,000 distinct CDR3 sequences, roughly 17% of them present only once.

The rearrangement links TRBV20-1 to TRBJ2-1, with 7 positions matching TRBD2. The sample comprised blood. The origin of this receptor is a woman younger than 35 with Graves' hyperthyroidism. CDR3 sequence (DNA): TGCAGTGCCGGGACTACCAATGAGCAGTTCTTC. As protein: CSAGTTNEQFF.